This is a list of T cell receptor beta chains from one sample in a study of blood T cell repertoires in COVID-19. Here immunoSEQ multiplex PCR was the method, and the copy in TCRdb shows in-frame clones only, minus some. The data hold some 230,000 clones, with approximately 85% observed a single time. The specimen was peripheral blood. Receptors originate from a middle-aged man with acute or convalescent COVID-19. Each CDR3 is given with its conserved first and last residue. The D gene is left open where the match is weak. Rows may omit the clone size; those that give it use once, few, many or a size class.

NA	TRBV7-3	NA	TRBJ1-1	TGTGCCAGCAGCCACGGGAGGGGGGCAGCTGAAGCTTTCTTT	CASSHGRGAAEAFF
TRBD1	TRBV27	NA	TRBJ1-6	TGTGCCAGCAGTCTATACAGGGGGAGGCCCCTCCACTTT	CASSLYRGRPLHF
TRBD1	TRBV5-4	NA	TRBJ2-3	TGTGCCAGCAGGAGGGACAGGGGATCAGATACGCAGTATTTT	CASRRDRGSDTQYF
TRBD1	TRBV6-1	once	TRBJ1-6	TGTGCCAGCAGTGAGGGACAGGGGGCAGGGCCCCTCCACTTT	CASSEGQGAGPLHF
TRBD2	TRBV5-4	NA	TRBJ2-2	TGTGCCAGCAGCTCGGTAGCGGGGACGAACACCGGGGAGCTGTTTTTT	CASSSVAGTNTGELFF
NA	TRBV5-5	NA	TRBJ1-3	TGTGCCAGCAGCTTCTCAGGGGCGCACTTTGGAAACACCATATATTTT	CASSFSGAHFGNTIYF
NA	TRBV24-1	NA	TRBJ2-3	TGTGCCACCAGTGACCGGAGCACAGATACGCAGTATTTT	CATSDRSTDTQYF
NA	TRBV11-2	NA	TRBJ2-5	TGTGCCAGCAGCTTTATACGGGGGGCCCGAGAGACCCAGTACTTC	CASSFIRGARETQYF
NA	TRBV28	NA	TRBJ2-6	TGTGCCAGCAGTTTATACCTAGCCGAAGAGGACAGCTCTGGGGCCAACGTCCTGACTTTC	CASSLYLAEEDSSGANVLTF
NA	TRBV3-1/TRBV3-2	NA	TRBJ2-7	TGTGCCAGCAGCCAGGGACATCTCTACGAGCAGTACTTC	CASSQGHLYEQYF
TRBD1	TRBV5-1	NA	TRBJ1-2	TGCGCCAGCAGCTTGATCGTCGGGACAGGCGGCTACACCTTC	CASSLIVGTGGYTF
NA	TRBV6-1	NA	TRBJ1-5	TGTGCCAGCAGTGACAGGGCCAATCAGCCCCAGCATTTT	CASSDRANQPQHF
NA	TRBV4-3	NA	TRBJ1-5	TGCGCCAGCAGCCTCGGTTTCAATCAGCCCCAGCATTTT	CASSLGFNQPQHF
NA	TRBV5-6	NA	TRBJ2-1	TGTGCCAGCAGCTTGTCGGGGGTCGTCTACGATGAGCAGTTCTTC	CASSLSGVVYDEQFF
NA	TRBV2	NA	TRBJ2-6	TGTGCCAGCAGTCCAGACAGCTCTGGGGCCAACGTCCTGACTTTC	CASSPDSSGANVLTF
TRBD1	TRBV6-5	few	TRBJ1-2	TGTGCCAGCAGTTACTCCGATACCGGGACAGGGGATGGCTACACCTTC	CASSYSDTGTGDGYTF
TRBD2	TRBV5-4	NA	TRBJ2-4	TGTGCCAGCAGCTTGGCGCTGGGGGGGACCCCAAGGCAGTACTTC	CASSLALGGTPRQYF
TRBD1	TRBV4-1	NA	TRBJ1-2	TGCGCCAGCAGCCAAAGTACAGGGGCGGCCTATGGCTACACCTTC	CASSQSTGAAYGYTF
NA	TRBV7-2	NA	TRBJ1-5	TGTGCCAGCAGCCCACCTGGAGGCCGGAATCAGCCCCAGCATTTT	CASSPPGGRNQPQHF
NA	TRBV29-1	NA	TRBJ1-1	TGCAGCGTTGAAACGGCGGGGAAAGCTTTCTTT	CSVETAGKAFF
NA	TRBV19	NA	TRBJ1-2	TGTGCCAGTAGTATGGCAGGGGCAGCTAACTATGGCTACACCTTC	CASSMAGAANYGYTF
NA	TRBV6-1	NA	TRBJ2-7	TGTGCCAGCAGTGAATCCCCCGGGTACGAGCAGTACTTC	CASSESPGYEQYF
NA	TRBV7-3	NA	TRBJ2-5	TGTGCCAGCAGCTTATCGCCGGGAACGGGCGGCCCCGGGACCCAGTACTTC	CASSLSPGTGGPGTQYF
TRBD1	TRBV7-2	NA	TRBJ1-5	TGTGCCAGCAGCCCATTACAGGGGGCCCATCAGCCCCAGCATTTT	CASSPLQGAHQPQHF
NA	TRBV5-1	NA	TRBJ2-2	TGCGCCAGCGCCCGGGACAAGACTTACACCGGGGAGCTGTTTTTT	CASARDKTYTGELFF
TRBD1	TRBV5-1	NA	TRBJ1-2	TGCGCCAGCAGCATAGGACAGGGCGAGTATGGCTACACCTTC	CASSIGQGEYGYTF
TRBD2	TRBV15	NA	TRBJ2-7	TGTGCCACCAGCAGCCAGCGGGGGTACGAGCAGTACTTC	CATSSQRGYEQYF
TRBD1	TRBV7-9	NA	TRBJ1-1	TGTGCCAGCAGCGGGACAGTGGGCACTGAAGCTTTCTTT	CASSGTVGTEAFF
NA	TRBV6-6	NA	TRBJ2-1	TGTGCCAGCAGCCCCGTTATAAATGAGCAGTTCTTC	CASSPVINEQFF
TRBD2	TRBV2	NA	TRBJ2-1	TGTGCCTCCTTGACCGGGACTAGCGGTAATGAGCAGTTCTTC	CASLTGTSGNEQFF
TRBD1	TRBV11-2	NA	TRBJ1-1	TGTGCCAGCAGCTCGCTACCGCAGGGGGCGAGAGCTGAAGCTTTCTTT	CASSSLPQGARAEAFF
TRBD1	TRBV2	once	TRBJ1-3	TGTGCCAGCAGAGCCGGGACAGCTGGAAACACCATATATTTT	CASRAGTAGNTIYF
NA	TRBV5-1	once	TRBJ1-1	TGCGCCAGCAGCTTGGACAGGGCAACTGAAGCTTTCTTT	CASSLDRATEAFF
TRBD2	TRBV28	NA	TRBJ2-3	TGTGCCAGCAGTTCGCCGGGACTAGCGACAGATACGCAGTATTTT	CASSSPGLATDTQYF
NA	TRBV5-6	NA	TRBJ1-2	TGTGCCAGCAGCTTCCCAGGGCTGGGCTATGGCTACACCTTC	CASSFPGLGYGYTF
TRBD1	TRBV4-1	NA	TRBJ1-1	TGCGCCAGCAGCCAAGTCGGGCACAGGGGGTCGAACACTGAAGCTTTCTTT	CASSQVGHRGSNTEAFF
NA	TRBV6-5	NA	TRBJ1-4	TGTGCCACCCTAGACAGGAATGAAAAACTGTTTTTT	CATLDRNEKLFF
TRBD2	TRBV27	NA	TRBJ2-3	TGTGCCAGCAGTTTTCTTCTGACTAGCGGGGGGGCGGGTACGCAGTATTTT	CASSFLLTSGGAGTQYF
NA	TRBV6-5	NA	TRBJ1-1	TGTGCCAGCATCGAATCAGGGAACACTGAAGCTTTCTTT	CASIESGNTEAFF
TRBD2	TRBV9	NA	TRBJ2-5	TGTGCCAGCAGCAATAGCGGGGGCAAGACCCAGTACTTC	CASSNSGGKTQYF
TRBD1	TRBV18	NA	TRBJ1-1	TGTGCCAGCTCACGACAGGGGTACACTGAAGCTTTCTTT	CASSRQGYTEAFF
TRBD1	TRBV19	few	TRBJ1-1	TGTGCCAGTAGTATAGAATCAACAGGGGGAAACACTGAAGCTTTCTTT	CASSIESTGGNTEAFF
NA	TRBV25-1	NA	TRBJ1-1	TGTGCCAGCAGTGGGCACAGTCTGAACACTGAAGCTTTCTTT	CASSGHSLNTEAFF
NA	TRBV2	few	TRBJ2-3	TGTGCCAGCAAAGTACAGGGAATAGTAGCAGATACGCAGTATTTT	CASKVQGIVADTQYF
NA	TRBV13	NA	TRBJ2-7	TGTGCCAGCAGCTTAGCCGCGGGGGCGCGTCTCTACGAGCAGTACTTC	CASSLAAGARLYEQYF
TRBD2	TRBV4-3	NA	TRBJ2-5	TGCGCCAGCAGCCAAGAAAGGACTAGCGGCGAAGAGACCCAGTACTTC	CASSQERTSGEETQYF
NA	TRBV21-1	NA	TRBJ2-7	TGTGCCAGCAGCAAATTAAACGAGCAGTACTTC	CASSKLNEQYF
NA	TRBV15	NA	TRBJ1-3	TGTGCCACCAGCAGAGATCCCGTCATTGCTAGCTCTGGAAACACCATATATTTT	CATSRDPVIASSGNTIYF
NA	TRBV6-5	NA	TRBJ1-6	TGTGCCAGCAGCCGTCAAGCCCGGGGGTCACCCCTCCACTTT	CASSRQARGSPLHF
NA	TRBV20-1	NA	TRBJ2-1	TGCAGTGCTAGTATCCCGGGATACTACAATGAGCAGTTCTTC	CSASIPGYYNEQFF
TRBD1	TRBV27	NA	TRBJ1-2	TGTGCCAGCAGTTTCCTCGCGACAGGGGGTAACTATGGCTACACCTTC	CASSFLATGGNYGYTF
TRBD2	TRBV14	NA	TRBJ2-3	TGTGCCAGCAGCTTATTAGCGGGGGCTTCAGATACGCAGTATTTT	CASSLLAGASDTQYF